Listed below are T cell receptor beta chains from one sample, sequenced in a study of CD8+ T cells in alopecia areata. TCRdb's copy holds only in-frame clones and misses some; the assay was immunoSEQ multiplex PCR. The data show fewer than 250,000 clones, with 35% to 40% seen just once and just under 0.5% held by the top ten. The specimen was CD4+ T cells sorted from blood, collected between weeks 30 and 35, from a patient treated with tofacitinib. Receptors were obtained from a human donor with alopecia areata. Both conserved end residues are part of each CDR3.

CDR3aa: CASSFEGDEQFF
v_gene: TRBV11-3
j_gene: TRBJ2-1

CDR3aa: CASSYGDAGELFF
v_gene: TRBV18
j_gene: TRBJ2-2

CDR3aa: CASSVLAGVMTDTQYF
v_gene: TRBV9
j_gene: TRBJ2-3

CDR3aa: CASSLSTDQPQHF
v_gene: TRBV5-1
j_gene: TRBJ1-5

CDR3aa: CASSSRTSSYNEQFF
v_gene: TRBV7-7
j_gene: TRBJ2-1

CDR3aa: CASSFYGRQGHLRDEQYF
v_gene: TRBV7-9
j_gene: TRBJ2-7

CDR3aa: CATAGAQSTDTQYF
v_gene: TRBV2
j_gene: TRBJ2-3

CDR3aa: CASSILAGRKELFF
v_gene: TRBV19
j_gene: TRBJ2-2

CDR3aa: CAWSPQGGGQPQHF
v_gene: TRBV30
j_gene: TRBJ1-5

CDR3aa: CASSQDPGLAGVRTDTQYF
v_gene: TRBV4-1
j_gene: TRBJ2-3

CDR3aa: CASSSTTSGSEETQYF
v_gene: TRBV7-9
j_gene: TRBJ2-5

CDR3aa: CASRRDTPNYGYTF
v_gene: TRBV7-9
j_gene: TRBJ1-2

CDR3aa: CASSYGGQGLSDTQYF
v_gene: TRBV5-1
j_gene: TRBJ2-3

CDR3aa: CASSPFPRTLAGQETQYF
v_gene: TRBV5-1
j_gene: TRBJ2-5

CDR3aa: CASSMTSGRFYEQYF
v_gene: TRBV6-1
j_gene: TRBJ2-7

CDR3aa: CASSQVEGLQGETQYF
v_gene: TRBV14
j_gene: TRBJ2-5

CDR3aa: CAWSVRQNTGELFF
v_gene: TRBV30
j_gene: TRBJ2-2

CDR3aa: CASRGQGVSNQPQHF
v_gene: TRBV6-5
j_gene: TRBJ1-5

CDR3aa: CASSLRGGTSYNEQFF
v_gene: TRBV7-3
j_gene: TRBJ2-1

CDR3aa: CASTNVFANTGELFF
v_gene: TRBV4-1
j_gene: TRBJ2-2

CDR3aa: CASSFVGNREGTDTQYF
v_gene: TRBV7-2
j_gene: TRBJ2-3

CDR3aa: CASGGQETQYF
v_gene: TRBV19
j_gene: TRBJ2-5

CDR3aa: CASSFQQGHEQYF
v_gene: TRBV5-1
j_gene: TRBJ2-7

CDR3aa: CASGTGGAGQPQHF
v_gene: TRBV27
j_gene: TRBJ1-5

CDR3aa: CASSPAGSNYGYTF
v_gene: TRBV7-9
j_gene: TRBJ1-2

CDR3aa: CASSSLAPPGNEQFF
v_gene: TRBV27
j_gene: TRBJ2-1

CDR3aa: CASSLRGQSNEKLFF
v_gene: TRBV5-1
j_gene: TRBJ1-4

CDR3aa: CASIYNEQFF
v_gene: TRBV7-9
j_gene: TRBJ2-1

CDR3aa: CASSSVREMSQETQYF
v_gene: TRBV5-1
j_gene: TRBJ2-5

CDR3aa: CASSQVSEAGGVKEETQYF
v_gene: TRBV4-2
j_gene: TRBJ2-5

CDR3aa: CSAMAGTGGYGYTF
v_gene: TRBV29-1
j_gene: TRBJ1-2

CDR3aa: CASSLSPGPSSGNTIYF
v_gene: TRBV27
j_gene: TRBJ1-3

CDR3aa: CASSYESKQFF
v_gene: TRBV6-5
j_gene: TRBJ2-1

CDR3aa: CASSNGDRDTDTQYF
v_gene: TRBV7-9
j_gene: TRBJ2-3

CDR3aa: CSVGGRSTDTQYF
v_gene: TRBV29-1
j_gene: TRBJ2-3

CDR3aa: CATSRDRSSTDTQYF
v_gene: TRBV15
j_gene: TRBJ2-3